The 6 T cell receptor beta chains reported below all come from one sample, sequenced in a study of T cells in Graves' hyperthyroidism and ophthalmopathy. What was amplified from RNA transcripts were TCR beta CDR3 regions. A set of HTBI primers served as the primers for a first-round RT-PCR of the TCR CDR3. Each CDR3 protein gets one entry after TCRdb re-called the multiplex PCR reads with MiXCR. In the table there are about 360,000 distinct CDR3 sequences, 15% to 19% of which are singletons. Sequencing used blood. The receptors were gathered from a woman between 18 and 29 years old with Graves' hyperthyroidism that later progressed to Graves' ophthalmopathy.

This clonotype was counted at least ten times. V usage is TRBV27 and J usage is TRBJ1-1; tentative D call: TRBD1 (5 bases). The length of the CDR3 is 13 residues. Trimming took off 5 bases at V and 4 bases at J, with 11 bases between the two ends. Germline-derived CDR1 and CDR2 are MNHEY and SMNVEV (reference sequence). The DNA for the CDR3 is TGTGCCAGCAGTAGTAAGGGGATCACTGAAGCTTTCTTT. Amino acid sequence: CASSSKGITEAFF.

The chain uses TRBV20-1 and TRBJ1-6, with TRBD1 matching over 7 bases. CDR3 size: 15 residues. With 5 bases clipped from V and 0 bases from J, the junction kept 4 bases outside the gene matches. CDR1 is DFQATT and CDR2 is SNEGSKA in the germline V gene (reference sequence). In DNA form, the CDR3 reads TGCAGTGCTGAGACAGGGAGCTCCTATAATTCACCCCTCCACTTT. Translation: CSAETGSSYNSPLHF.

This clonotype has a count of ten or more. The CDR3 DNA sequence: TGTGCCAGCAGTTTTAGGTCCCAGCCCCAGCATTTT. Amino acid sequence: CASSFRSQPQHF. V gene TRBV12-3 or TRBV12-4 combines with J gene TRBJ1-5; D gene ambiguous. The CDR3 consists of 12 residues. With 3 bases removed from V and 7 bases from J, the gap between germline ends came to 7 bases.

This clonotype came up many times. The chain joins TRBV24-1 to TRBJ2-1; tentative D call: TRBD2 (5 bases). Germline V CDR1 and CDR2: KGHDR, SFDVKD. V lost 4 bases to trimming and J lost 0 bases, with 21 bases between them. The CDR3 spans 19 residues. In DNA, the CDR3 is TGTGCCACCAGTGACCATAGCTCGAGGGTAGCTCACTCCTACAATGAGCAGTTCTTC. It codes for CATSDHSSRVAHSYNEQFF.

The rearrangement joins TRBV5-1 to TRBJ2-7; TRBD1 might be the D (5 bases). The CDR3 runs to 13 residues. The V end lost 4 bases, the J end lost 4 bases, and 12 bases lay between the germline ends. Germline CDR1 reads SGHRS; CDR2 reads YFSETQ. The CDR3 spells CASSRNQGYEQYF. The CDR3 DNA reads TGCGCCAGCAGCCGTAACCAGGGATACGAGCAGTACTTC.

This rearrangement joins TRBV7-2 to TRBJ2-2; a weak D match, TRBD2 (6 bases). CDR1 is SGHTA, CDR2 FQGNSA, per germline. The CDR3 has 16 residues. V lost 5 bases and J 0 bases, leaving 13 bases between the germline ends. CDR3 nucleotide sequence: TGTGCCAGCAGCCCCCAGCGGGTATCGAACACCGGGGAGCTGTTTTTT. Its translation: CASSPQRVSNTGELFF.